The rows below give T cell receptor beta chains drawn from one sample of a study of CD8+CD57+ T cells in acquired aplastic anemia. Via MiXCR, TCRdb re-called the reads, giving one row per CDR3 protein. The sample shows 200,000 to 250,000 distinct CDR3 sequences, 30% to 35% of them seen only once. The source material was sorted CD4+, CD8+, or CD8+CD57+ T cells (not recorded which) from PBMCs. The receptors come from a human donor in good health, serving as a control. CDR3s include the opening cysteine and the closing phenylalanine or tryptophan. D genes are given only for firm matches. Not every row has a clone size; where given, it reads once, few, many or a size class.

abundance,v_gene,d_gene,j_gene,CDR3nt,CDR3aa
many,TRBV24-1,TRBD1,TRBJ2-1,TGTGCCACCAGTACAGGGGGGCGGGATGAGCAGTTCTTC,CATSTGGRDEQFF
many,TRBV30,-,TRBJ1-6,TGTGCCTGGAGTGGAGGAGGAAGGCTTTCACCCCTCCACTTT,CAWSGGGRLSPLHF
many,TRBV25-1,-,TRBJ2-7,TGTGCCAGCAGTGAATGGAGGGGAGTCTCCTACGAGCAGTACTTC,CASSEWRGVSYEQYF
-,TRBV5-4,TRBD1,TRBJ2-2,TGTGCCAGCAGCTCACCGGGACAGGACCCCGGGGAGCTGTTTTTT,CASSSPGQDPGELFF
-,TRBV3-1,TRBD1,TRBJ2-7,TGTGCCAGCAGCCTCAGAGGAGGACAGGCCTACGAGCAGTACTTC,CASSLRGGQAYEQYF
-,TRBV19,-,TRBJ1-6,TGTGCCAGTAGTAAAGGGAGCTCCTATAATTCACCCCTCCACTTT,CASSKGSSYNSPLHF
many,TRBV29-1,-,TRBJ1-1,TGCAGCGTGGCTCGCCAGGCGGAGAACACTGAAGCTTTCTTT,CSVARQAENTEAFF
few,TRBV30,TRBD1,TRBJ1-2,TGTGCCTGGAGGAGAGGACAGGGGGTTGTGACGAACTATGGCTACACCTTC,CAWRRGQGVVTNYGYTF
-,TRBV29-1,TRBD2,TRBJ2-1,TGCGGGGCTAGCGGAGACATCTACAATGAGCGGTCCTTC,CGASGDIYNERSF
-,TRBV6-5,TRBD1,TRBJ1-1,TGTGCCAGCAATTCCCCAGGGGGGTCCATTGGGACTGAAGCTTTCTTT,CASNSPGGSIGTEAFF
-,TRBV20-1,-,TRBJ1-5,TGCAGTGCTAGACGGGATAGCAATCAGCCCCAGCATTTT,CSARRDSNQPQHF
-,TRBV29-1,TRBD1,TRBJ1-1,TGCAGCGCCTGGACAGGAGGCAACACTGAAGCTTTCTTT,CSAWTGGNTEAFF
-,TRBV27,TRBD1,TRBJ1-1,TGTGCCAGCAGGACAGGGGGCAGAGACACTGAAGCTTTCTTT,CASRTGGRDTEAFF
few,TRBV7-3,-,TRBJ2-1,TGTGCCAGCAGCCCTTCCATTAGCTCCTACAATGAGCAGTTCTTC,CASSPSISSYNEQFF
-,TRBV29-1,-,TRBJ1-2,TGCAGCGTTCCCAGGGACGTTGAGGGCTACACCTTC,CSVPRDVEGYTF
-,TRBV3-1,TRBD2,TRBJ2-7,TGTGCCAGCAGCTCTACGGGAGGAGAGGACCACGAGCAGTACTTC,CASSSTGGEDHEQYF
-,TRBV5-1,TRBD1,TRBJ2-2,TGCGCCAGCAGCTTGGCAGGGGGTTACACCGGGGAGCTGTTTTTT,CASSLAGGYTGELFF
many,TRBV2,-,TRBJ2-1,TGTGCCAGCAGTATAACTCGGGATGAGCAGTTCTTC,CASSITRDEQFF
many,TRBV6-5,TRBD2,TRBJ2-7,TGTGCCAGCAGTTACTTAGCGGGGTCATCCTACGAGCAGTACTTC,CASSYLAGSSYEQYF
many,TRBV20-1,TRBD2,TRBJ2-3,TGCAGTGCTAGACTAGCGGGAGGGTCAGATACGCAGTATTTT,CSARLAGGSDTQYF
few,TRBV5-5,-,TRBJ2-7,TGTGCCAGCAGCTTAGTGGGGGGTTCCTACGAGCAGTACTTC,CASSLVGGSYEQYF
-,TRBV11-1,TRBD2,TRBJ2-1,TGTGCCAGCAGCTGGGGGACTAGCTCTCGCTACAATGAGCAGTTCTTC,CASSWGTSSRYNEQFF
-,TRBV28,-,TRBJ2-5,TGTGCCAGCAGTTCCCTAGGAGTGTCGGTCCAAGAGACCCAGTACTTC,CASSSLGVSVQETQYF
-,TRBV12-5,-,TRBJ1-1,TGTGCTAGTGGCTCCGATTCAGCAAACACTGAAGCTTTCTTT,CASGSDSANTEAFF
many,TRBV10-3,TRBD1,TRBJ1-5,TGTGCCATCAGTCCCAGGGGGGGAGAGGGGAATCAGCCCCAGCATTTT,CAISPRGGEGNQPQHF
many,TRBV20-1,-,TRBJ1-4,TGCAGTGCTAGAGGAGGGTTCGGGCAACTGTTTTTT,CSARGGFGQLFF
many,TRBV20-1,-,TRBJ1-2,TGCAGTGCCGTTGGCGGGAAGGGCTATGGCTACACCTTC,CSAVGGKGYGYTF
few,TRBV5-1,-,TRBJ2-1,TGCGCCAGCAGCTTGGAGGGGGGCCTGTCCTACAATGAGCAGTTCTTC,CASSLEGGLSYNEQFF
few,TRBV6-5,TRBD2,TRBJ2-7,TGTGCCAGCAGTTCCCCCGGGGGGACCAACCCAAGCTACGAGCAGTACTTC,CASSSPGGTNPSYEQYF
-,TRBV13,TRBD1,TRBJ1-5,TGTGCCAGCAGTAAGCACGGGACAGGGGGCGGCGATGGTCCCCAGCATTTT,CASSKHGTGGGDGPQHF
-,TRBV20-1,-,TRBJ1-2,TGCAGTGCTAGCTTAGACAGGACCCATGGCTACACCTTC,CSASLDRTHGYTF
once,TRBV20-1,TRBD2,TRBJ2-1,TGCAGTGCTAGAGCACCCTTAGCGGGACTGTCGAATGAGCAGTTCTTC,CSARAPLAGLSNEQFF
many,TRBV12-3/TRBV12-4,-,TRBJ1-1,TGTGCCAGCAGTTTAGGTGACCGGGGGAACACTGAAGCTTTCTTT,CASSLGDRGNTEAFF
-,TRBV7-2,TRBD1,TRBJ1-2,TGTGCCAGCAGCCCCCAGACAGGGGCAGTGGATGGCTACACCTTC,CASSPQTGAVDGYTF
-,TRBV5-1,-,TRBJ2-3,TGCGCCAGCAGCCCGAGGTCCGGTGTTCTGATAGATACGCAGTATTTT,CASSPRSGVLIDTQYF
few,TRBV7-8,-,TRBJ2-1,TGTGCCAGCAGCTTAAAGAGGCCAGGGCTTTACAATGAGCAGTTCTTC,CASSLKRPGLYNEQFF
many,TRBV6-5,-,TRBJ2-7,TGTGCCAGCAGTTATGGGTTAACCTACGAGCAGTACTTC,CASSYGLTYEQYF
-,TRBV4-1,TRBD1,TRBJ1-1,TGCGCCAGCAGCCAAGGCGCCGGGACAGGGATGACTGAAGCTTTCTTT,CASSQGAGTGMTEAFF
many,TRBV11-1,-,TRBJ2-3,TGTGCCAGCAGCTTAGAGATTTGGCAGGTCACAGATACGCAGTATTTT,CASSLEIWQVTDTQYF
-,TRBV9,-,TRBJ1-4,TGTGCCAGCAGCGTAGGGTGGGGTGAAAAACCGTTTTTT,CASSVGWGEKPFF
-,TRBV4-3,-,TRBJ1-4,TGCGCCAGTCAGACAGCGAGAGCAACTAATGAAAAACTGTTTTTT,CASQTARATNEKLFF
few,TRBV19,-,TRBJ1-2,TGTGCCAGTAGTACAGGGTCTCGGGGCTACACCTTC,CASSTGSRGYTF
-,TRBV19,-,TRBJ1-2,TGTGCCAGTAGTATAGTATTGACGGGAGGGACTGATAGAAAGAACTATGGCTACACCTTC,CASSIVLTGGTDRKNYGYTF
many,TRBV9,-,TRBJ1-2,TGTGCCAGCAGCGCGCTCCCGCAGACCTATGGCTACACCTTC,CASSALPQTYGYTF
-,TRBV6-5,-,TRBJ2-7,TGTGCCAGCAGCTACGAGCCGGGAATGGGCCCTCCCCTAGAGCAGTACTTC,CASSYEPGMGPPLEQYF
-,TRBV5-4,-,TRBJ2-7,TGTGCCAGCAGCTCAGGTGGAGGGATCAGCTCCTACGAGCAGTACTTC,CASSSGGGISSYEQYF
-,TRBV2,-,TRBJ2-7,TGTGCCAGCAGACTATCTTGGGAGCAGTACTTC,CASRLSWEQYF
-,TRBV6-1,-,TRBJ1-5,TGTGCCACCTTAGACCAGGGAGGTCAGCCCCGGCATTTT,CATLDQGGQPRHF
-,TRBV2,TRBD1,TRBJ1-2,TGTGCCAGCAGCTCGGGACAGGGAGGGGACTATGGCTACACCTTC,CASSSGQGGDYGYTF
many,TRBV12-3/TRBV12-4,-,TRBJ1-2,TGTGCCAGCAGTTTTGTGGTCTCCTATGGCTACACCTTC,CASSFVVSYGYTF
-,TRBV29-1,TRBD2,TRBJ2-7,TGCAGCGTCGACGGGGGGGCAGGGGATTACGAGCAGTACTTC,CSVDGGAGDYEQYF
many,TRBV2,TRBD1,TRBJ2-6,TGTGCCAGCAGAGAGCGGGGACAGGGGTTCTCTGGGGCCAACGTCCTGACTTTC,CASRERGQGFSGANVLTF
-,TRBV18,-,TRBJ2-5,TGTGCCAGCTCATCGAACGGGGAGACCCAGTACTTC,CASSSNGETQYF
-,TRBV11-1,-,TRBJ1-5,TGTGCCAACAGCTTATCGTCGGGGAGCAATCAGCCCCAGCATTTT,CANSLSSGSNQPQHF
many,TRBV9,-,TRBJ1-2,TGTGCCAGCAGCGGTGGGGTAAGAGACTACACCTTC,CASSGGVRDYTF
-,TRBV6-1,TRBD1,TRBJ2-7,TGTGCCAGCAGTGATACTCACGGACAGGCCTACGAGCAGTACTTC,CASSDTHGQAYEQYF
-,TRBV9,TRBD2,TRBJ2-5,TGTGTCAGCAGCGTAGGGGGACTAGCCGAGACCCAGTACTTC,CVSSVGGLAETQYF
-,TRBV6-5,-,TRBJ1-1,TGTGCCAGCAGTTTACAGTCTCCGGACGGTGAAGCTTTCTTT,CASSLQSPDGEAFF
many,TRBV7-2,-,TRBJ1-1,TGTGCCAGCAGCTCCAGAAGTTCCACTGAAGCTTTCTTT,CASSSRSSTEAFF